This TCR beta chain originates from a study of cytomegalovirus exposure and HLA in healthy donors. This PCR relied on a set of 60 Vbeta primers and 13 Jbeta primers. Clones were read by immunoSEQ multiplex PCR, and TCRdb kept only the in-frame ones, dropping some. The table lists approximately 150,000 clones, about three quarters of them singletons. From germline, CDR1 is SGHDT and CDR2 YYEEEE. The CDR3 totals 16 residues. V lost 3 bases and J lost 5, with 20 bases in between. To note about this clone: Antigen: not known.

Study-level results: Reports described diagnosis of cytomegalovirus status by the classifier as highly specific and sensitive. A prior analysis recorded that most TCR beta V segments were productive about 90% or about 30% of the time. The analysis excluded some indistinguishable V segments, including TRBV6-2 and TRBV6-3.

The genes are TRBV5-6 and TRBJ1-1, with D possibly being TRBD1 (6 bases). This TCR was recovered from a man in his forties in good health and CMV-seronegative. Sequencing was performed on PBMCs. The CDR3 loop reads CASSWKPRGATTEAFF. CDR3 nucleotides: TGTGCCAGCAGCTGGAAGCCGCGGGGGGCGACAACTGAAGCTTTCTTT. Combining the CDR3 with reference TRBV5-6 and TRBJ1-1 gives the whole variable domain DAGVTQSPTHLIKTRGQQVTLRCSPKSGHDTVSWYQQALGQGPQFIFQYYEEEERQRGNFPDRFSGHQFPNYSSELNVNALLLGDSALYLCASSWKPRGATTEAFFGQGTRLTVV.